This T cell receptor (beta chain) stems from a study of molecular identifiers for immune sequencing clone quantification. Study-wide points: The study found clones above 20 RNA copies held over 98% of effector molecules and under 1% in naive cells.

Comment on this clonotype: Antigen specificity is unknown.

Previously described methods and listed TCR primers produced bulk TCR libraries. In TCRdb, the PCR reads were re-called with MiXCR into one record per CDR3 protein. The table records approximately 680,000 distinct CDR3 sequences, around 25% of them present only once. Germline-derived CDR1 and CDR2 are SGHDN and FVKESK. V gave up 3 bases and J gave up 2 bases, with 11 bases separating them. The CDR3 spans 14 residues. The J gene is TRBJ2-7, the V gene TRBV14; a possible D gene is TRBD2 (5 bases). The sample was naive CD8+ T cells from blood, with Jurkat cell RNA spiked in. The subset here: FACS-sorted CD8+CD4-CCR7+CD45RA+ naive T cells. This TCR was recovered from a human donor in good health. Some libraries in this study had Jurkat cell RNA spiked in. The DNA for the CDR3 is TGTGCCAGCAGCCACGCGGGTTTGCCCTACGAGCAGTACTTC. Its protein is CASSHAGLPYEQYF.